This passage covers 8 T cell receptor beta chains from one sample sequenced in a study of blood T cell repertoires in COVID-19. Profiled with immunoSEQ multiplex PCR; TCRdb holds only in-frame clones, not every one. Of some 26,000 clones listed, around 85% are singletons. Sequencing input: peripheral blood. The receptors derive from a man in his fifties with active or convalescent COVID-19.

V usage is TRBV3-1 (or the pseudogene TRBV3-2) and J usage is TRBJ1-1, with TRBD1 as a possible D gene (6 bases). Looked up from germline, CDR1 is LGHDT and CDR2 is YNNKEL (reference sequence). The V gene lost 0 bases and the J gene lost 1 base, with 12 bases spanning the gap. The length of the CDR3 is 16 residues. In nucleotides, the CDR3 is TGTGCCAGCAGCCAAGATAGGGGGGGGACGAACACTGAAGCTTTCTTT. This sequence encodes CASSQDRGGTNTEAFF.

The chain has TRBV18 and TRBJ1-1; TRBD1 aligns across 7 bases. The germline V gene encodes CDR1 KGHSH and CDR2 LQKENI. V dropped 4 bases and J dropped 1; count of bases not matched to a gene: 3. The CDR3 is 14 residues long. CDR3 sequence (DNA): TGTGCCAGCTCACTGGGACAGTCGAACACTGAAGCTTTCTTT. As protein: CASSLGQSNTEAFF. Full variable domain (rest looked up from reference TRBV18 and TRBJ1-1): NAGVMQNPRHLVRRRGQEARLRCSPMKGHSHVYWYRQLPEEGLKFMVYLQKENIIDESGMPKERFSAEFPKEGPSILRIQQVVRGDSAAYFCASSLGQSNTEAFFGQGTRLTVV.

This clone was seen more than once but under ten times. One junction end disagrees with the germline gene, perhaps due to a read error. The chain combines TRBV15 with TRBJ2-7; perhaps TRBD2 as D (6 bases). Germline CDR1 LNHNV, CDR2 YYDKDF (reference sequence). This CDR3 has 12 residues. CDR3 DNA: TGTGCCACCAGCAGAGATCATGCAGGGAGGCACTTC. It specifies CATSRDHAGRHF.

The J gene is TRBJ2-1, the V gene TRBV3-1 (or the pseudogene TRBV3-2); 8 bases are shared with TRBD1. The CDR3 spans 16 residues. J lost 4 bases, V lost 1 base, and 6 bases had no gene match. Germline V gives CDR1 LGHDT, CDR2 YNNKEL (reference sequence). The CDR3 reads CASSQAGQGIYNEQFF. The CDR3 DNA reads TGTGCCAGCAGCCAAGCCGGACAGGGAATTTACAATGAGCAGTTCTTC.

There are a few counts of this clone. The V call is TRBV30, the J call TRBJ1-2, with TRBD1 as a possible D gene (6 bases). This CDR3 is built from 13 residues. V lost 2 bases, J lost 9 bases, and 16 bases lay in between. In germline, CDR1 is GTSNPN, CDR2 SVGIG (reference sequence). This CDR3 reads CAWSKQGSASYTF. In DNA, the CDR3 is TGTGCCTGGAGTAAACAGGGATCGGCGAGCTACACCTTC. Full variable domain (rest looked up from reference TRBV30 and TRBJ1-2): SQTIHQWPATLVQPVGSPLSLECTVEGTSNPNLYWYRQAAGRGLQLLFYSVGIGQISSEVPQNLSASRPQDRQFILSSKKLLLSDSGFYLCAWSKQGSASYTFGSGTRLTVV.

This clone was seen more than once but under ten times. The rearrangement uses TRBV3-1 (or the pseudogene TRBV3-2) and TRBJ1-2; TRBD1 matches at 7 bases. CDR3 length equals 15 residues. The germline gives CDR1 LGHDT, CDR2 YNNKEL (reference sequence). The ends lost 1 base at V and 3 bases at J; junction bases unmatched: 5. The CDR3 is CASSQGLQGDYGYTF. The CDR3 DNA reads TGTGCCAGCAGCCAAGGGCTCCAGGGGGACTATGGCTACACCTTC.

J is TRBJ2-5 and V is TRBV29-1, with D hard to call. This CDR3 region has 12 residues. Trimming removed 6 bases at V and 3 bases at J, with 11 bases between. The V gene's germline CDR1 is SQVTM and CDR2 ANQGSEA. CDR3 protein: CSVQYREETQYF. The CDR3 bases are TGCAGCGTCCAGTACAGAGAAGAGACCCAGTACTTC.

The chain is built from TRBV19 and TRBJ2-7; D call uncertain. Germline CDR1 and CDR2: LNHDA and SQIVND (reference sequence). V lost 0 bases to trimming and J lost 2 bases, with 5 bases between them. The CDR3 contains 13 residues. CDR3 amino acids: CASSIETAYEQYF. In nucleotides, the CDR3 is TGTGCCAGTAGTATAGAAACAGCCTACGAGCAGTACTTC.